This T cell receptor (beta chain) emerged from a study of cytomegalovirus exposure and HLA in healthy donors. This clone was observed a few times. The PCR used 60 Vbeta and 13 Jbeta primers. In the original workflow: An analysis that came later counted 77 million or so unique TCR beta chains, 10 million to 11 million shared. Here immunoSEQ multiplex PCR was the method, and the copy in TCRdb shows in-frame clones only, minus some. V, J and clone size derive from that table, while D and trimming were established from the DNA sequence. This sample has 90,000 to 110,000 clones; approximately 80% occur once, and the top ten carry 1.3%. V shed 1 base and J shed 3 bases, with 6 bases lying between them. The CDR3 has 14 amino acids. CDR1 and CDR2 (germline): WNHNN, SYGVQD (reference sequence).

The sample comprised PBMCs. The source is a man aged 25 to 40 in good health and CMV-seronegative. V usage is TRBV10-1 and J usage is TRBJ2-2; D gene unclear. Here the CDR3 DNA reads TGCGCCAGCAGTGAGTTTGGCTACACCGGGGAGCTGTTTTTT. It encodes CASSEFGYTGELFF.